Listed below are T cell receptor beta chains from one sample, sequenced in a study of siplizumab effects on memory and regulatory T cells. Sequencing was performed with immunoSEQ multiplex PCR; in TCRdb, only in-frame clones are kept and a portion is missing. The data contain tens of thousands of clones, roughly 95% of them singletons. The material sequenced was naive CD4+ T cells sorted from blood. The receptors were gathered from a human donor in good health. Both conserved end residues are part of each CDR3. Fields, in order: J gene, clone size, V gene, D gene, CDR3 length, CDR3 protein, CDR3 DNA. The D gene is left open where the match is weak. Rows give clone size only sometimes, using once, few, many, or a class for an expanded clone.

j_gene: TRBJ1-6
abundance: NA
v_gene: TRBV6-1
d_gene: NA
len: 14
CDR3aa: CASSEQGFNSPLHF
CDR3nt: TGTGCCAGCAGTGAACAGGGGTTTAATTCACCCCTCCACTTT

j_gene: TRBJ1-1
abundance: NA
v_gene: TRBV5-4
d_gene: NA
len: 15
CDR3aa: CASSKARDTQSRTFF
CDR3nt: TGTGCCAGCAGCAAAGCCCGGGACACCCAGAGCAGAACTTTCTTT

j_gene: TRBJ2-2
abundance: NA
v_gene: TRBV7-9
d_gene: TRBD1
len: 17
CDR3aa: CASSLRSNRGHPGELFF
CDR3nt: TGTGCCAGCAGCTTACGCTCCAACAGGGGGCACCCCGGGGAGCTGTTTTTT

j_gene: TRBJ1-2
abundance: NA
v_gene: TRBV28
d_gene: TRBD1
len: 13
CDR3aa: CASSRGQAYGYTF
CDR3nt: TGTGCCAGCAGTCGGGGACAGGCCTATGGCTACACCTTC

j_gene: TRBJ2-4
abundance: NA
v_gene: TRBV4-1
d_gene: TRBD1
len: 16
CDR3aa: CASSQPGQGVMNIQYF
CDR3nt: TGCGCCAGCAGCCAGCCGGGACAGGGGGTGATGAACATTCAGTACTTC

j_gene: TRBJ2-7
abundance: NA
v_gene: TRBV11-2
d_gene: TRBD1
len: 14
CDR3aa: CASSTGTESYEQYF
CDR3nt: TGTGCCAGCAGCACCGGGACAGAATCCTACGAGCAGTACTTC

j_gene: TRBJ2-5
abundance: once
v_gene: TRBV28
d_gene: NA
len: 12
CDR3aa: CASKQPQETQYF
CDR3nt: TGTGCCAGCAAACAACCCCAAGAGACCCAGTACTTC

j_gene: TRBJ2-2
abundance: NA
v_gene: TRBV2
d_gene: NA
len: 15
CDR3aa: CASRRDNGGTGELFF
CDR3nt: TGTGCCAGCAGGCGGGACAACGGGGGAACCGGGGAGCTGTTTTTT

j_gene: TRBJ2-3
abundance: NA
v_gene: TRBV2
d_gene: NA
len: 16
CDR3aa: CASSADHHPRTDTQYF
CDR3nt: TGTGCCAGCAGTGCCGACCATCACCCCCGCACAGATACGCAGTATTTT

j_gene: TRBJ2-3
abundance: NA
v_gene: TRBV7-3
d_gene: TRBD2
len: 14
CDR3aa: CASSLIGLADTQYF
CDR3nt: TGTGCCAGCAGCTTAATTGGACTAGCGGATACGCAGTATTTT

j_gene: TRBJ1-5
abundance: NA
v_gene: TRBV6-5
d_gene: TRBD1
len: 15
CDR3aa: CASSYSGGSGQPQHF
CDR3nt: TGTGCCAGCAGTTACTCAGGGGGCAGCGGACAGCCCCAGCATTTT

j_gene: TRBJ1-4
abundance: NA
v_gene: TRBV27
d_gene: NA
len: 14
CDR3aa: CASSFRAGGEKLFF
CDR3nt: TGTGCCAGCAGTTTCCGCGCTGGGGGGGAAAAATTGTTTTTT

j_gene: TRBJ1-5
abundance: few
v_gene: TRBV18
d_gene: NA
len: 13
CDR3aa: CASSPSNNQPQHF
CDR3nt: TGTGCCAGCTCACCAAGCAACAATCAGCCCCAGCATTTT

j_gene: TRBJ1-5
abundance: NA
v_gene: TRBV19
d_gene: TRBD1
len: 15
CDR3aa: CASSTPGQGYQPQHF
CDR3nt: TGTGCCAGTAGTACCCCGGGACAGGGCTACCAGCCCCAGCATTTT

j_gene: TRBJ1-1
abundance: NA
v_gene: TRBV6-1
d_gene: NA
len: 15
CDR3aa: CASSEAGGWNTEAFF
CDR3nt: TGTGCCAGCAGTGAAGCGGGGGGATGGAACACTGAAGCTTTCTTT

j_gene: TRBJ2-7
abundance: NA
v_gene: TRBV7-2
d_gene: TRBD2
len: 14
CDR3aa: CASSPGLAVYEQYF
CDR3nt: TGTGCCAGCAGCCCGGGACTAGCGGTCTACGAGCAGTACTTC

j_gene: TRBJ1-2
abundance: NA
v_gene: TRBV2
d_gene: TRBD1
len: 14
CDR3aa: CASWGQGEDYGYTF
CDR3nt: TGTGCCAGCTGGGGACAGGGGGAGGACTATGGCTACACCTTC

j_gene: TRBJ1-1
abundance: NA
v_gene: TRBV7-6
d_gene: NA
len: 15
CDR3aa: CASSSQQVMNTEAFF
CDR3nt: TGTGCCAGCAGCTCGCAACAAGTCATGAACACTGAAGCTTTCTTT

j_gene: TRBJ1-2
abundance: NA
v_gene: TRBV19
d_gene: NA
len: 14
CDR3aa: CASSIGPGFYGYTF
CDR3nt: TGTGCCAGTAGTATAGGCCCGGGTTTCTATGGCTACACCTTC

j_gene: TRBJ2-7
abundance: NA
v_gene: TRBV6-6
d_gene: TRBD1
len: 14
CDR3aa: CASSRRDRGDEQYF
CDR3nt: TGTGCCAGCAGTCGCCGGGACAGGGGAGACGAGCAGTACTTC

j_gene: TRBJ1-1
abundance: NA
v_gene: TRBV13
d_gene: TRBD1
len: 14
CDR3aa: CASGDRGWNTEAFF
CDR3nt: TGTGCCAGCGGGGACAGGGGGTGGAACACTGAAGCTTTCTTT

j_gene: TRBJ1-3
abundance: NA
v_gene: TRBV19
d_gene: NA
len: 13
CDR3aa: CASRPYSGNTIYF
CDR3nt: TGTGCCAGTAGACCATACTCTGGAAACACCATATATTTT

j_gene: TRBJ1-2
abundance: NA
v_gene: TRBV7-2
d_gene: TRBD1
len: 15
CDR3aa: CASSKDRAANYGYTF
CDR3nt: TGTGCCAGCAGCAAAGACAGGGCAGCTAACTATGGCTACACCTTC

j_gene: TRBJ2-5
abundance: NA
v_gene: TRBV12-5
d_gene: NA
len: 18
CDR3aa: CASGLVHIPGQGKETQYF
CDR3nt: TGTGCTAGTGGTTTGGTACACATCCCAGGGCAGGGAAAAGAGACCCAGTACTTC

j_gene: TRBJ1-6
abundance: NA
v_gene: TRBV6-5
d_gene: TRBD1
len: 15
CDR3aa: CASSSPATGLTPLHF
CDR3nt: TGTGCCAGCAGTTCCCCAGCGACAGGGTTGACACCCCTCCACTTT

j_gene: TRBJ2-5
abundance: NA
v_gene: TRBV5-5
d_gene: NA
len: 14
CDR3aa: CASRPDPNQETQYF
CDR3nt: TGTGCCAGCAGACCTGACCCGAACCAAGAGACCCAGTACTTC

j_gene: TRBJ1-4
abundance: NA
v_gene: TRBV19
d_gene: TRBD1
len: 13
CDR3aa: CASKQGAGEKLFF
CDR3nt: TGTGCCAGTAAACAGGGGGCGGGAGAAAAACTGTTTTTT

j_gene: TRBJ2-3
abundance: NA
v_gene: TRBV2
d_gene: NA
len: 11
CDR3aa: CASSERDTQYF
CDR3nt: TGTGCCAGCAGTGAAAGGGATACGCAGTATTTT

j_gene: TRBJ2-7
abundance: NA
v_gene: TRBV21-1
d_gene: NA
len: 13
CDR3aa: CASRIGTGAEQYF
CDR3nt: TGTGCCAGCAGAATAGGGACAGGGGCCGAGCAGTACTTC

j_gene: TRBJ2-3
abundance: NA
v_gene: TRBV5-6
d_gene: NA
len: 17
CDR3aa: CASTLGVTGARWDTQYF
CDR3nt: TGTGCCAGCACCCTGGGGGTGACGGGGGCCCGGTGGGATACGCAGTATTTT

j_gene: TRBJ2-3
abundance: NA
v_gene: TRBV7-9
d_gene: NA
len: 14
CDR3aa: CASSLVKGRDTQYF
CDR3nt: TGTGCCAGCAGCTTAGTGAAGGGGAGAGATACGCAGTATTTT

j_gene: TRBJ2-4
abundance: NA
v_gene: TRBV19
d_gene: NA
len: 11
CDR3aa: CASSIGNIQYF
CDR3nt: TGTGCCAGTAGTATAGGAAACATTCAGTACTTC

j_gene: TRBJ1-1
abundance: NA
v_gene: TRBV5-1
d_gene: NA
len: 14
CDR3aa: CASSLGGSPSGAFF
CDR3nt: TGCGCCAGCAGCTTGGGAGGGTCCCCCTCGGGAGCTTTCTTT

j_gene: TRBJ1-3
abundance: NA
v_gene: TRBV4-3
d_gene: NA
len: 15
CDR3aa: CASSPAATSGNTIYF
CDR3nt: TGCGCCAGCAGCCCCGCAGCCACCTCTGGAAACACCATATATTTT

j_gene: TRBJ2-7
abundance: NA
v_gene: TRBV4-1
d_gene: TRBD1
len: 14
CDR3aa: CASSRLLGQDEQYF
CDR3nt: TGCGCCAGCAGCCGCCTACTGGGACAGGACGAGCAGTACTTC

j_gene: TRBJ1-1
abundance: NA
v_gene: TRBV28
d_gene: NA
len: 14
CDR3aa: CASSSSIGYTEAFF
CDR3nt: TGTGCCAGCAGCTCCTCGATTGGGTACACTGAAGCTTTCTTT

j_gene: TRBJ2-5
abundance: NA
v_gene: TRBV23-1
d_gene: NA
len: 12
CDR3aa: CASSQMGVPQYF
CDR3nt: TGCGCCAGCAGTCAAATGGGGGTGCCCCAGTACTTC